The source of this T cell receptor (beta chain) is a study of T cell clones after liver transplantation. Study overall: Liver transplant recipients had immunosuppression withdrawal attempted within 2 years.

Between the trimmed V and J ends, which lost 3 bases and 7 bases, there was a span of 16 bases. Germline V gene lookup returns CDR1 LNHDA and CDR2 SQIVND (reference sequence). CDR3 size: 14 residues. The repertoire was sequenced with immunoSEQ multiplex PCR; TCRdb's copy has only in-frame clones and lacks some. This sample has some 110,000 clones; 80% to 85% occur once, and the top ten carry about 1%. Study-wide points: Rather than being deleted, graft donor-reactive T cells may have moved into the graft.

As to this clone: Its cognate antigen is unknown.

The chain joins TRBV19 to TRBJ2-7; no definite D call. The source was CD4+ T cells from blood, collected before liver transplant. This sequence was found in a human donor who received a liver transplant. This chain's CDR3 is CASSMISDGSEQYF. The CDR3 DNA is TGTGCCAGTAGTATGATCTCGGACGGTTCTGAGCAGTACTTC.